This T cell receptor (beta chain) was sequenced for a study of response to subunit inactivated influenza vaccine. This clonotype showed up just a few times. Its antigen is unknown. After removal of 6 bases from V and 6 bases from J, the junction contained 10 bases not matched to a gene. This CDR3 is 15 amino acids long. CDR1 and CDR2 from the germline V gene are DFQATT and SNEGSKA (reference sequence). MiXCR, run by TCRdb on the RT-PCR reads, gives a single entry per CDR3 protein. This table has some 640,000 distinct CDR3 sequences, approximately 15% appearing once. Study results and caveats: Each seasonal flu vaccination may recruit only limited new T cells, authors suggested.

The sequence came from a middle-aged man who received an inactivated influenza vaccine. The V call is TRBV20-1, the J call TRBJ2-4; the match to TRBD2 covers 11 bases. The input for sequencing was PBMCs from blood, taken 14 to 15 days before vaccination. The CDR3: CSAPLAGVVRNIQYF. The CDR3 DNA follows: TGCAGTGCACCACTAGCGGGGGTGGTAAGAAACATTCAGTACTTC.